Described below is a single T cell receptor beta chain sequence and its context. As yet, its antigen is unknown. This sample stems from a study of Graves' ophthalmopathy and Graves' hyperthyroidism. Study-wide results and caveats: In predicting ophthalmopathy progression, the model reached 70% to 71% sensitivity and 72.22% specificity.

CDR1 is KGHDR and CDR2 is SFDVKD in the germline V gene. V was shortened by 5 bases and J by 1 base, with 13 bases between the two germline ends. The CDR3 has 15 residues. For repertoire sequencing, the TCR beta CDR3 regions were amplified from RNA transcripts. After a first-round RT-PCR with HTBI primers, a second-round multiplex PCR was run. TCRdb fed the multiplex PCR reads into MiXCR, producing one record per CDR3 protein. The table shows 30,000 to 50,000 distinct CDR3 sequences, with roughly 50% occurring only once. V and J are TRBV24-1 and TRBJ1-1, with D possibly matching TRBD1 (5 bases). This clonotype was sampled from an adult woman with stable Graves' hyperthyroidism. The specimen sequenced was peripheral blood. CDR3 in amino acids: CATSARGTENTEAFF. The CDR3 nucleotides read TGTGCCACCAGTGCCCGGGGGACTGAGAACACTGAAGCTTTCTTT.